This T cell receptor (beta chain) was documented in a study of response to subunit inactivated influenza vaccine. This CDR3 is 15 amino acids long. Looked up from germline, CDR1 is SGHNT and CDR2 is YYREEE (reference sequence). With 4 bases removed from V and 0 bases from J, the gap between germline ends came to 14 bases. This clonotype has a count of ten or more. TCRdb re-called the RT-PCR reads with MiXCR, one entry per CDR3 protein. The sample has around 250,000 distinct CDR3 sequences; 9% to 15% are singletons. This clonotype originated in a man aged 45 to 65 who received an inactivated influenza vaccine. The J gene is TRBJ2-7, the V gene TRBV5-4; weak D call: TRBD2 (5 bases). Sequences were derived from non-naive T cells sorted from PBMCs, sampled roughly 15 days before vaccination. The CDR3 spells CASSRGGDNSYEQYF. The DNA of the CDR3 is TGTGCCAGCAGCCGCGGAGGTGACAACTCCTACGAGCAGTACTTC.